This T cell receptor (beta chain) originates from a study of cytomegalovirus exposure and HLA in healthy donors. Primers for the PCR totalled 60 Vbeta and 13 Jbeta. The data were produced by immunoSEQ multiplex PCR, yet TCRdb's version contains in-frame clones alone and is incomplete. The repertoire holds more than 95,000 clones, roughly 74% seen once, with 13% to 15% in the top ten. The CDR3 has 22 residues. V was clipped by 5 bases and J by 0 bases; unmatched bases: 18. Germline CDR1 and CDR2: SGHTA and FQGTGA. The clonotype was recovered from a woman aged 70 to 79 in good health and CMV-seropositive. The rearrangement links TRBV7-3 to TRBJ2-1, with 14 bases matching TRBD2. The material sequenced was PBMCs. CDR3 amino acids: CASSPYTGTSGRLGSSYNEQFF. Written as DNA, the CDR3 is TGTGCCAGCAGCCCCTACACCGGGACTAGCGGGAGACTAGGGAGCTCCTACAATGAGCAGTTCTTC.